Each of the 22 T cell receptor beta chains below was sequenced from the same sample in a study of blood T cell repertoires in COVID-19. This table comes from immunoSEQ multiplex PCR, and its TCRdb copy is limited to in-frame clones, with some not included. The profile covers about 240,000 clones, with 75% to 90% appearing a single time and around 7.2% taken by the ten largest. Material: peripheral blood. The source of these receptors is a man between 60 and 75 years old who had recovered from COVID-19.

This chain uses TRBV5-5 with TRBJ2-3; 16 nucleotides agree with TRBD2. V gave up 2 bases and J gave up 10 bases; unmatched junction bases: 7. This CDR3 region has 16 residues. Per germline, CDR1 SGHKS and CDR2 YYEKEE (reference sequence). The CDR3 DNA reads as TGTGCCAGCAGCTTTGGGACTAGCGGGGGGGCGGTACCGCAGTATTTT. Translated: CASSFGTSGGAVPQYF.

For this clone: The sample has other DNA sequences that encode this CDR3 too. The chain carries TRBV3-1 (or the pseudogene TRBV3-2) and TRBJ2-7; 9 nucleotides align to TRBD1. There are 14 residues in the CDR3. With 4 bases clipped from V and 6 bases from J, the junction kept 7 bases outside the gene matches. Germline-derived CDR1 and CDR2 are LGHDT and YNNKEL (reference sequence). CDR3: CASSLRQGVGEQYF. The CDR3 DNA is TGTGCCAGCAGCCTCCGACAGGGGGTAGGCGAGCAGTACTTC.

The CDR3 nucleotides read TGTGCCGTCCGGGACACCGGAGTCTATGGCTACACCTTC. Its translation: CAVRDTGVYGYTF. The rearrangement joins TRBV10-3 to TRBJ1-2; D perhaps matches TRBD1 (6 bases). V lost 11 bases, J lost 4 bases, and 17 bases lay in between. The CDR3 is made up of 13 amino acids. Looked up from germline, CDR1 is ENHRY and CDR2 is SYGVKD.

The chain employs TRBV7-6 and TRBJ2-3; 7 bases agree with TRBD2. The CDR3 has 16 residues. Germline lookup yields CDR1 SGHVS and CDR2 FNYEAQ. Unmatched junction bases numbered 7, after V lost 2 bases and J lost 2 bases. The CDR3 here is CASSLNWRGNTDTQYF. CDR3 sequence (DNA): TGTGCCAGCAGCTTAAATTGGCGGGGGAACACAGATACGCAGTATTTT. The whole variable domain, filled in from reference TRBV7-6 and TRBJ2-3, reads GAGVSQSPRYKVTKRGQDVALRCDPISGHVSLYWYRQALGQGPEFLTYFNYEAQQDKSGLPNDRFSAERPEGSISTLTIQRTEQRDSAMYRCASSLNWRGNTDTQYFGPGTRLTVL.

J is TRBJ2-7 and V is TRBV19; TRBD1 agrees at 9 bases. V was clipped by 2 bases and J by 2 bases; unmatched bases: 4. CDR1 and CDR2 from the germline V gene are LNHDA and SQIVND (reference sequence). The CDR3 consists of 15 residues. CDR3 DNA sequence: TGTGCCAGTAGTATAAGGACAGGGGCGCCCTACGAGCAGTACTTC. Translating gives CASSIRTGAPYEQYF.

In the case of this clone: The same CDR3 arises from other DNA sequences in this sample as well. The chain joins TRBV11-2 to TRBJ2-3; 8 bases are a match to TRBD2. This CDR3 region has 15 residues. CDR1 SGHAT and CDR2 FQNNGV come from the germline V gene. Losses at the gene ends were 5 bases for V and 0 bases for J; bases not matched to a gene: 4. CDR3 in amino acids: CASSPGTSSTDTQYF. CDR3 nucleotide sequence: TGTGCCAGCAGCCCCGGGACTAGTAGCACAGATACGCAGTATTTT. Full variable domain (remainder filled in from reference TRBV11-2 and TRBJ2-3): EAGVAQSPRYKIIEKRQSVAFWCNPISGHATLYWYQQILGQGPKLLIQFQNNGVVDDSQLPKDRFSAERLKGVDSTLKIQPAKLEDSAVYLCASSPGTSSTDTQYFGPGTRLTVL.

CDR3 residues: CSVEGAYTDTQYF. In nucleotides, the CDR3 is TGCAGCGTTGAGGGGGCCTACACAGATACGCAGTATTTT. J is TRBJ2-3 and V is TRBV29-1, with D perhaps matching TRBD1 (6 bases). Looked up from germline, CDR1 is SQVTM and CDR2 is ANQGSEA. The CDR3 extends over 13 amino acids. Trimming cost V 3 bases and J 2 bases, with 9 bases left between them.

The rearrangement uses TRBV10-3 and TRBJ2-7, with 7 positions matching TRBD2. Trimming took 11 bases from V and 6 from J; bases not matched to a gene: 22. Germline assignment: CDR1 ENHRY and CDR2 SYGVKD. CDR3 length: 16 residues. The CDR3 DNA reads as TGTGCCGCCGGGGGGACGTCTGGAATGGGTGTGCGCGAGCAGTACTTC. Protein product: CAAGGTSGMGVREQYF.

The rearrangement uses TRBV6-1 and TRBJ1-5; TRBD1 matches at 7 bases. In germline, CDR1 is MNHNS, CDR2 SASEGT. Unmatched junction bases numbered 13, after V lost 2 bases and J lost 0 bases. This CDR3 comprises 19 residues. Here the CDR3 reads CASSERRTGLAHSNQPQHF. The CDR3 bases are TGTGCCAGCAGTGAAAGAAGGACAGGACTAGCACATAGCAATCAGCCCCAGCATTTT.

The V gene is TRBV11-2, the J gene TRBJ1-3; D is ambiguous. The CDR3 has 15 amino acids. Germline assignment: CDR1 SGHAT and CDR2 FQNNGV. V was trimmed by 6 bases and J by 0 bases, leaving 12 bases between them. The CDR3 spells CASRRPGSSGNTIYF. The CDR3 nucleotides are TGTGCCAGCAGGCGTCCGGGGTCCTCTGGAAACACCATATATTTT.

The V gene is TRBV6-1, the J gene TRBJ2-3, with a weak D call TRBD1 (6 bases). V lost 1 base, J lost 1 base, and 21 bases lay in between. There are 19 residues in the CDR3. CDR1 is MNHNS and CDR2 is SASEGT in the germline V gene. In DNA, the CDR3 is TGTGCCAGCAGTGAAGTTGGGGGCCGGATCTACTCTGGCACAGATACGCAGTATTTT. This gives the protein CASSEVGGRIYSGTDTQYF.

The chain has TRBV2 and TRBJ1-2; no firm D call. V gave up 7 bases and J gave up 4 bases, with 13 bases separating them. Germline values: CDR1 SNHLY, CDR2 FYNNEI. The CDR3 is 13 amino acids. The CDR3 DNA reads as TGTGCCAGCACCTCCCCGCCGGGCTATGGCTACACCTTC. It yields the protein CASTSPPGYGYTF.

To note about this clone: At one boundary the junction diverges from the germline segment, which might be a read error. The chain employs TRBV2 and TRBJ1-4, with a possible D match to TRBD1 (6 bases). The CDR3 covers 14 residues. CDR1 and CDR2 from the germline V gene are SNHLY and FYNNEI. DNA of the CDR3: TGTGCCAGCAGCGAAGACAGGATACGGGAAAAACTGTTTTTT. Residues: CASSEDRIREKLFF.

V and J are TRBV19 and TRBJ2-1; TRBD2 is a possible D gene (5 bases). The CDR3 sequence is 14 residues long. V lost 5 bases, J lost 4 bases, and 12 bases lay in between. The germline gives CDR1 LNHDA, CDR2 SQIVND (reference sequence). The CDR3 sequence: CASSRRDTYNEQFF. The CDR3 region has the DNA TGTGCCAGTAGTCGACGGGATACTTACAATGAGCAGTTCTTC.

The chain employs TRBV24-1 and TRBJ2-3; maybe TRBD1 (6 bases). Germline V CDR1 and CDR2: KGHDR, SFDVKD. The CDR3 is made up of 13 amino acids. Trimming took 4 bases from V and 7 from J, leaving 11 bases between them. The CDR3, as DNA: TGTGCCACCAGTGACTTCGACAGGAATACGCAGTATTTT. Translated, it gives CATSDFDRNTQYF.

Written as DNA, the CDR3 is TGTGCCAGCAGATACGAGGGATCTCACTATGGCTACACCTTC. Protein sequence: CASRYEGSHYGYTF. J is TRBJ1-2 and V is TRBV5-6; D gene uncertain. Per germline, CDR1 SGHDT and CDR2 YYEEEE. The CDR3 runs to 14 residues. Between the trimmed V and J ends, which lost 5 bases and 3 bases, there was a span of 14 bases. The full variable domain, with the rest looked up from reference TRBV5-6 and TRBJ1-2, is DAGVTQSPTHLIKTRGQQVTLRCSPKSGHDTVSWYQQALGQGPQFIFQYYEEEERQRGNFPDRFSGHQFPNYSSELNVNALLLGDSALYLCASRYEGSHYGYTFGSGTRLTVV.

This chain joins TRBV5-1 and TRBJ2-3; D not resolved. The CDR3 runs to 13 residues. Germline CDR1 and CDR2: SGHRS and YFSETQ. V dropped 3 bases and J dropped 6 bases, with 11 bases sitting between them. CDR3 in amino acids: CASSSLSADTQYF. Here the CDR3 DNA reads TGCGCCAGCAGCTCCCTGAGCGCCGATACGCAGTATTTT. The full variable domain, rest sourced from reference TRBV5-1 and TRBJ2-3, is KAGVTQTPRYLIKTRGQQVTLSCSPISGHRSVSWYQQTPGQGLQFLFEYFSETQRNKGNFPGRFSGRQFSNSRSEMNVSTLELGDSALYLCASSSLSADTQYFGPGTRLTVL.

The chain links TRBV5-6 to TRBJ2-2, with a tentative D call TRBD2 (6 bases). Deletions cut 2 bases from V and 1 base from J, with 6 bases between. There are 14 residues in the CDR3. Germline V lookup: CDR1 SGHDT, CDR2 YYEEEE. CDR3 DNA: TGTGCCAGCAGCTTAGCGGGGAACACCGGGGAGCTGTTTTTT. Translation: CASSLAGNTGELFF.

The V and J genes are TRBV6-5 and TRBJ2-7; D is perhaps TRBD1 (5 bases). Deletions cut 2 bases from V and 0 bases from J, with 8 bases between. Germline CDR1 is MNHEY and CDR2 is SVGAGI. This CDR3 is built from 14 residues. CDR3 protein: CASSYLDTSYEQYF. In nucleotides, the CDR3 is TGTGCCAGCAGTTACCTGGACACCTCCTACGAGCAGTACTTC.

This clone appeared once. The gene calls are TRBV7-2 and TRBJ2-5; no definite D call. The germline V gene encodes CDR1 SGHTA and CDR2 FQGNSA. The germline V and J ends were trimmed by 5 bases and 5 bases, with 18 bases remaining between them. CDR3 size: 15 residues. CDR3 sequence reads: CASSTRISSWETQYF. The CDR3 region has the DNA TGTGCCAGCAGCACTCGTATTTCCTCTTGGGAGACCCAGTACTTC.

CDR3 sequence: CASSDRPYEQYV. The CDR3 bases are TGTGCCAGCAGCGACAGGCCCTACGAGCAGTACGTC. The rearrangement uses TRBV6-5 and TRBJ2-7; D might be TRBD1 (6 bases). Trimming cost V 6 bases and J 2 bases, with 8 bases left between them. Germline V gene lookup returns CDR1 MNHEY and CDR2 SVGAGI. The CDR3 length is 12 residues.

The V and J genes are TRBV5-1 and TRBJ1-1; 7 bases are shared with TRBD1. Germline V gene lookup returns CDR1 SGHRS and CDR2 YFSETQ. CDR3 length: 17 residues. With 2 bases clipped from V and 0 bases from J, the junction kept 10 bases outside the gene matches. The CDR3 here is CASSLLHNRGLNTEAFF. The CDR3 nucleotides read TGCGCCAGCAGCTTACTCCATAACAGGGGACTGAACACTGAAGCTTTCTTT.